Many counts were recorded for the clone carrying this TCR beta chain. The antigen is undetermined. The data are from a study of T cells in Graves' hyperthyroidism and ophthalmopathy. The overall study: Peripheral blood was taken when the disease was first diagnosed, before any treatment began. Points from the study as a whole: By a 13 V-J model, ophthalmopathy was set apart from stable hyperthyroidism.

Researchers took RNA transcripts and amplified the TCR beta CDR3 regions from them. During a first-round RT-PCR of the TCR CDR3, the HTBI primer set was used. TCRdb re-analysed the multiplex PCR reads in MiXCR, keeping a single row per CDR3 protein. Of a few hundred thousand distinct CDR3 sequences listed, less than 20% are singletons. CDR1 is SEHNR, CDR2 FQNEAQ, per germline (reference sequence). Trimming left V 0 bases short and J 1 base short, with 4 bases between. The CDR3 spans 14 residues. The sequenced material came from blood. The V gene is TRBV7-9, the J gene TRBJ1-3; D is ambiguous. The TCR was taken from a woman aged 18-29 years with Graves' hyperthyroidism that later progressed to Graves' ophthalmopathy. Written as DNA, the CDR3 is TGTGCCAGCAGCTTAGCAGAGTCTGGAAACACCATATATTTT. Protein product: CASSLAESGNTIYF.